Below are 19 T cell receptor beta chains sequenced from a single sample in a study of technical replicates of blood from several donors. Clones were read by immunoSEQ multiplex PCR, and TCRdb kept only the in-frame ones, dropping some. The sample includes approximately 80,000 clones, 70% to 90% of them seen just once. Specimen: T cells isolated from PBMCs. The source is a human donor in good health.

This clone was seen just once. The V call is TRBV30, the J call TRBJ1-3, with 7 bases fitting TRBD1. V gave up 4 bases and J gave up 4 bases; unmatched junction bases: 7. Germline V CDR1 and CDR2: GTSNPN, SVGIG (reference sequence). CDR3 length equals 14 residues. This CDR3 is CAWKRDSQGNTIYF. Written as DNA, the CDR3 is TGTGCCTGGAAACGGGACAGTCAGGGAAACACCATATATTTT.

The rearrangement links TRBV27 to TRBJ2-4, with TRBD2 identical over 8 bases. CDR1 is MNHEY and CDR2 is SMNVEV in the germline V gene (reference sequence). This CDR3 is 15 amino acids long. The V and J ends lost 6 bases and 5 bases, in that order; junction bases with no gene match: 9. This CDR3 reads CASSRLAGVENIQYF. In DNA, the CDR3 is TGTGCCAGCAGCCGTCTAGCGGGTGTGGAAAACATTCAGTACTTC.

This rearrangement joins TRBV21-1 to TRBJ1-5; TRBD1, the table's D call, lacks a check against the DNA. TRBV21-1 is termed a pseudogene. The CDR3 has 17 amino acids. The CDR3 coding sequence is TGTGCCAGCAGCATGGGGGGGGACAGGTGTTATTATCAGCCCCAGCATTTT. Translated, it gives CASSMGGDRCYYQPQHF.

Concerning this clone itself: Relative to the germline gene, one junction end is altered; a read error may explain this. This chain uses TRBV7-2 with TRBJ2-7; 10 bases agree with TRBD2. Germline V gene data show CDR1 as SGHTA and CDR2 as FQGNSA. This CDR3 has 14 amino acids. The CDR3 nucleotides read TGTGCCAGCAGCATAGCGGGAGGATCCTACGAGCAGTACTTC. Translating gives CASSIAGGSYEQYF. Looking up the rest from reference TRBV7-2 and TRBJ2-7 gives the full variable domain: GAGVSQSPSNKVTEKGKDVELRCDPISGHTALYWYRQSLGQGLEFLIYFQGNSAPDKSGLPSDRFSAERTGGSVSTLTIQRTQQEDSAVYLCASSIAGGSYEQYFGPGTRLTVT.

The chain employs TRBV29-1 and TRBJ1-2; perhaps TRBD1 as D (6 bases). Germline CDR1 and CDR2: SQVTM and ANQGSEA. The V end was cut by 6 bases, the J end by 1 base, with 15 bases between. The CDR3 consists of 14 residues. The CDR3 sequence is CSVAGTGINYGYTF. Written as DNA, the CDR3 is TGCAGCGTAGCAGGTACAGGGATTAACTATGGCTACACCTTC. The whole variable domain, remainder taken from reference TRBV29-1 and TRBJ1-2, is SAVISQKPSRDICQRGTSLTIQCQVDSQVTMMFWYRQQPGQSLTLIATANQGSEATYESGFVIDKFPISRPNLTFSTLTVSNMSPEDSSIYLCSVAGTGINYGYTFGSGTRLTVV.

This clone was recorded at least ten times. The chain recombines TRBV9 with TRBJ1-1, with a tentative D call TRBD1 (5 bases). V was trimmed by 0 bases and J by 3 bases, leaving 15 bases between them. The germline gives CDR1 SGDLS, CDR2 YYNGEE. The length of the CDR3 is 16 residues. CDR3 coding DNA: TGTGCCAGCAGCGTAGCTGGGTTATCGGGGGACACTGAAGCTTTCTTT. Its protein product is CASSVAGLSGDTEAFF.

This chain joins TRBV6-5 and TRBJ2-3, with 9 nucleotides matching TRBD2. The ends lost 5 bases at V and 9 bases at J; junction bases unmatched: 9. The CDR3 has 14 amino acids. CDR1 is MNHEY, CDR2 SVGAGI, per germline. This CDR3 reads CASSPGVAGATQYF. In DNA, the CDR3 is TGTGCCAGCAGTCCCGGGGTAGCGGGAGCCACGCAGTATTTT.

The chain uses TRBV29-1 and TRBJ1-4; perhaps TRBD1 as D (5 bases). Between the trimmed V and J ends, which lost 5 bases and 7 bases, there was a span of 20 bases. Germline loops: CDR1 SQVTM, CDR2 ANQGSEA. This CDR3 has 15 amino acids. Written as DNA, the CDR3 is TGCAGCGTTTATACAGGATGGACGATGGGTGAAAAACTGTTTTTT. Protein sequence: CSVYTGWTMGEKLFF.

The chain employs TRBV2 and TRBJ1-5, with unresolved D. The germline V gene encodes CDR1 SNHLY and CDR2 FYNNEI. The CDR3 is made up of 15 amino acids. V lost 0 bases and J lost 0, with 6 bases in between. In nucleotides, the CDR3 is TGTGCCAGCAGTGAAGCGGGCCATAGCAATCAGCCCCAGCATTTT. Its translation: CASSEAGHSNQPQHF.

This chain joins TRBV7-3 and TRBJ1-2, with TRBD1 matching over 7 bases. J was trimmed by 3 bases and V by 5 bases; bases with no gene match: 9. This CDR3 region has 15 residues. CDR1 is SGHTA and CDR2 is FQGTGA in the germline V gene. The CDR3 sequence: CASSAQGIADYGYTF. The DNA of the CDR3 is TGTGCCAGCAGCGCACAGGGGATAGCGGACTATGGCTACACCTTC. Looking up the rest from reference TRBV7-3 and TRBJ1-2 gives the full variable domain: GAGVSQTPSNKVTEKGKYVELRCDPISGHTALYWYRQSLGQGPEFLIYFQGTGAADDSGLPNDRFFAVRPEGSVSTLKIQRTERGDSAVYLCASSAQGIADYGYTFGSGTRLTVV.

A few counts support this clone. The CDR3 DNA sequence: TGCGCCAGCAGCTTGGCCCGGGCGAATCAGGGAACTGAAGCTTTCTTT. This codes for CASSLARANQGTEAFF. This rearrangement joins TRBV5-1 to TRBJ1-1; TRBD1 might be the D (5 bases). Germline V gene lookup returns CDR1 SGHRS and CDR2 YFSETQ. This CDR3 is built from 16 residues. V was pared by 0 bases and J by 5 bases, with 17 bases between.

V gene TRBV4-1 combines with J gene TRBJ2-1, with 12 bases identical to TRBD2. Trimming took 4 bases from V and 3 from J; bases not matched to a gene: 7. Germline V gene data show CDR1 as MGHRA and CDR2 as YSYEKL. The CDR3 is 17 amino acids. CDR3 protein: CASSLETSGRNYNEQFF. In DNA form, the CDR3 reads TGCGCCAGCAGCCTAGAGACTAGCGGGAGAAACTACAATGAGCAGTTCTTC.

The chain uses TRBV5-1 and TRBJ2-5; D uncertain. The CDR3 runs 13 residues. Trimming shortened V by 0 bases and J by 4 bases, and 7 bases separated the two germline ends. Germline V gene sequence: CDR1 SGHRS, CDR2 YFSETQ. The CDR3 region has the DNA TGCGCCAGCAGCTTGGGGAGCCGAGAGACCCAGTACTTC. Translation gives CASSLGSRETQYF. The variable domain in full, completed from reference TRBV5-1 and TRBJ2-5, reads KAGVTQTPRYLIKTRGQQVTLSCSPISGHRSVSWYQQTPGQGLQFLFEYFSETQRNKGNFPGRFSGRQFSNSRSEMNVSTLELGDSALYLCASSLGSRETQYFGPGTRLLVL.

This sequence joins TRBV18 and TRBJ2-3, with TRBD2 matching 11 bases. Germline CDR1 is KGHSH and CDR2 is LQKENI. Unmatched junction bases numbered 0, after V lost 4 bases and J lost 0 bases. The CDR3 sequence is 15 residues long. The CDR3 is CASSRTSGSTDTQYF. DNA for the CDR3: TGTGCCAGCTCACGGACTAGCGGGAGCACAGATACGCAGTATTTT.

The J gene is TRBJ1-1, the V gene TRBV5-6; D is ambiguous. V lost 0 bases and J lost 0, with 9 bases in between. This CDR3 is 15 amino acids long. Germline V CDR1 and CDR2: SGHDT, YYEEEE. CDR3 sequence: CASSLGALLNTEAFF. The CDR3 region has the DNA TGTGCCAGCAGCTTGGGGGCCCTCCTGAACACTGAAGCTTTCTTT.

The rearrangement uses TRBV27 and TRBJ2-7; 7 bases match TRBD1. V shed 2 bases, J shed 6 bases, and the junction held 4 bases outside the gene matches. Per germline, CDR1 MNHEY and CDR2 SMNVEV (reference sequence). CDR3 size: 13 residues. This CDR3 is CASSLGAGGEQYF. The CDR3 region has the DNA TGTGCCAGCAGTTTAGGGGCAGGGGGCGAGCAGTACTTC.

As concerns this clone: The same CDR3 also results from other DNA sequences found in this sample. The rearrangement links TRBV9 to TRBJ1-5; 8 bases map to TRBD1. This CDR3 region has 15 residues. Per the germline V gene, CDR1 is SGDLS and CDR2 is YYNGEE. The trim removed 3 bases at V and 1 base at J, leaving 3 bases unmatched. The CDR3 nucleotides read TGTGCCAGCAGCGCAGGGGGCGGAAGCAATCAGCCCCAGCATTTT. Translation gives CASSAGGGSNQPQHF.

This chain uses TRBV9 with TRBJ1-2; possible D gene TRBD1, 5 bases. Germline V lookup: CDR1 SGDLS, CDR2 YYNGEE. V was shortened by 3 bases and J by 4 bases, with 10 bases between the two germline ends. The CDR3 runs to 13 residues. The CDR3 DNA reads TGTGCCAGCAGCGCCCGGGACTTCTATGGCTACACCTTC. Its protein is CASSARDFYGYTF.

The chain uses TRBV14 and TRBJ2-7; possibly TRBD1 for D (5 bases). V lost 1 base and J lost 0, with 13 bases in between. Germline-derived CDR1 and CDR2 are SGHDN and FVKESK. The CDR3 is made up of 16 amino acids. In DNA form, the CDR3 reads TGTGCCAGCAGCCAAGGTCTGGACATGAGCTCCTACGAGCAGTACTTC. It is translated as CASSQGLDMSSYEQYF.